Sequencing of this T cell receptor beta chain was carried out in a study of T cells after posttransplantation cyclophosphamide. Some clones are missing from TCRdb's copy, which holds only in-frame ones; the method was immunoSEQ multiplex PCR. The profile shows roughly 5,000 clones, 90% to 95% of them singletons. Regarding the study as a whole: Recipient CMV seropositivity and CMV reactivation strongly tracked TRB clonality. Tissue-infiltrating T cells from skin or gut overlapped little with blood T cells.

A word on this clone: The target antigen is unknown.

Trimming took 3 bases from V and 2 from J; bases not matched to a gene: 7. Germline-derived CDR1 and CDR2 are KGHSH and LQKENI. The CDR3 has 15 residues. The chain recombines TRBV18 with TRBJ2-7, with 7 bases identical to TRBD1. The receptor comes from a woman aged 55-75 years in good health, CMV-negative, and a related stem cell transplant donor. The sample taken for sequencing was CD4+ T cells sorted from bone marrow. The CDR3, as DNA: TGTGCCAGCTCACCTACCGGGGACAGAGCCTACGAGCAGTACTTC. It encodes CASSPTGDRAYEQYF.